The 3 T cell receptor beta chains given below trace back to one sample, sequenced in a study of tumor-infiltrating lymphocytes in primary liver carcinoma. In addition to blood RNA drawn from unsorted whole blood, germline DNA was extracted. The researchers produced TCR beta cDNA from roughly 550 ng total RNA with a constant-region primer. ARM-PCR was slightly modified, and three nested multiplex PCR rounds with it gave rise to the TCR beta libraries. TRBV1-TRBV30 forward primers paired with a C-beta reverse primer drove the first two PCR rounds, about 11 cycles each. Using its own MiXCR run on the multiplex PCR reads, TCRdb lists one record per CDR3 protein. This table holds 320,000 or so distinct CDR3 sequences, less than 75% found once. The sample was peripheral blood. These receptors originate from a man aged 35-49 years with primary liver carcinoma and hepatitis B virus infection.

Note on this clonotype: A read error is possible here, since a much larger clone lies one base away. J is TRBJ2-2 and V is TRBV12-3 or TRBV12-4, with 10 positions matching TRBD2. V trimming: 10 bases; J trimming: 7 bases; junction bases outside the gene matches: 12. This CDR3 spans 15 amino acids. The CDR3 DNA sequence: TGTGCCACCCAACCAGCGGGAGGGCATATCGGGGAGCTGTTTTTT. Amino acids: CATQPAGGHIGELFF.

About this clonotype itself: A clone one base away is much larger, so this may be a read error. The chain is built from TRBV11-2 and TRBJ2-7; tentatively, D is TRBD2 (6 bases). The CDR3 covers 13 residues. Trimming stripped 7 bases from V and 6 bases from J, with 16 bases between. Per the germline V gene, CDR1 is SGHAT and CDR2 is FQNNGV. The CDR3 DNA follows: TGTGCCAGCACCTTCGGAGGGGCTAGCGAGCAGTACTTC. This sequence encodes CASTFGGASEQYF.

This clonotype showed up many times. The genes are TRBV30 and TRBJ2-7; D is tentatively TRBD1 or TRBD2 (5 bases each). V shed 7 bases and J shed 7 bases, with 14 bases lying between them. Germline V gene data show CDR1 as GTSNPN and CDR2 as SVGIG (reference sequence). The CDR3 covers 11 residues. DNA of the CDR3: TGTGCCTCCCAAGGGACGCGGGAGCAGTACTTC. As protein: CASQGTREQYF.